This T cell receptor (beta chain) comes out of a study of shared clonotypes between healthy human individuals. On the study more broadly: Plates per donor: three CD4 naive, three CD4 memory, two CD8 naive, one CD8 memory.

Per the germline V gene, CDR1 is SEHNR and CDR2 is FQNEAQ (reference sequence). Trimming shortened V by 3 bases and J by 7 bases, and 6 bases separated the two germline ends. This CDR3 is built from 11 residues. Study observations and caveats: Sampling involved blood alone; tissue repertoires likely differ. Generation probability values for non-shared clonotypes were lower than those for clonotypes shared by all four donors.

Several immunoSEQ 96-well plates shared each subset's DNA, each plate a replicate. The repertoire was sequenced with immunoSEQ multiplex PCR; TCRdb's copy has only in-frame clones and lacks some. The repertoire includes millions of clones, more than 80% of them detected once, and 0.11% to 0.15% sits in the top ten. Points on this clone: The antigen is unknown. The identical CDR3 is also encoded by other nucleotide sequences in the sample.

This rearrangement joins TRBV7-9 to TRBJ1-1, with D unresolved. The specimen was naive CD4+ T cells sorted from blood. The subset: CD45RA+ positively selected. The sequence was collected from a man between 18 and 35 years old in good health. CDR3 nucleotide sequence: TGTGCCAGCAGCTTGAGGCTTGAAGCTTTCTTT. Translating gives CASSLRLEAFF.